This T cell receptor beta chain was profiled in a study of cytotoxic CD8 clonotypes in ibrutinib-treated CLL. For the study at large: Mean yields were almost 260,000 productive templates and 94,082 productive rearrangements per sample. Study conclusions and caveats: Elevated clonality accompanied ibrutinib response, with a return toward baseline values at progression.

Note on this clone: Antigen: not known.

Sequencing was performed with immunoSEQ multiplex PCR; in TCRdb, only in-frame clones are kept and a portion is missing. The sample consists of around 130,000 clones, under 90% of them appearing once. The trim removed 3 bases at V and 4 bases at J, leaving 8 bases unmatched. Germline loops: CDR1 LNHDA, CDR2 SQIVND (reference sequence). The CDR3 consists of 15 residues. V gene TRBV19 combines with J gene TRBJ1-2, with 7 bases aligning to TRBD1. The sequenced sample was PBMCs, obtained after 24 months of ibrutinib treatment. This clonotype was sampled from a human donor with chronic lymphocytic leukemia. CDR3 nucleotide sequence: TGTGCCAGTAGTATCTCGGGACAGACAATCTATGGCTACACCTTC. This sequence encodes CASSISGQTIYGYTF.